These T cell receptor beta chains were read from a single sample in a study of CD8+ T cells in alopecia areata. Measured with immunoSEQ multiplex PCR; TCRdb has only the in-frame clones, and not every one. Here the sample spans roughly 100,000 clones, roughly 56% being singletons. This sample comprised CD8+ T cells sorted from blood, obtained at approximately week 60, from a patient treated with tofacitinib. These receptors were obtained from a human donor with alopecia areata. Each CDR3 is given with its conserved first and last residue. Each record gives: J gene, D gene, clone size, CDR3 length, V gene, CDR3 protein, CDR3 DNA. The D gene is left open where the match is weak. Only some rows state a clone size, as once, few, many or a class for expanded clones.

J: TRBJ1-4; D: .; size: .; length: 14; V: TRBV7-9; CDR3: CASSLRGGNEKLFF; DNA: TGTGCCAGCAGCTTACGCGGCGGGAATGAAAAACTGTTTTTT
J: TRBJ1-1; D: .; size: .; length: 14; V: TRBV6-5; CDR3: CASSYLERDTEAFF; DNA: TGTGCCAGCAGTTACTTGGAGCGGGACACTGAAGCTTTCTTT
J: TRBJ2-7; D: .; size: once; length: 13; V: TRBV29-1; CDR3: CSANGGGSYEQYF; DNA: TGCAGCGCCAATGGTGGGGGTAGTTACGAGCAGTACTTC
J: TRBJ2-3; D: .; size: .; length: 14; V: TRBV14; CDR3: CASSQVGGTDTQYF; DNA: TGTGCCAGCAGCCAAGTCGGAGGCACAGATACGCAGTATTTT
J: TRBJ1-1; D: .; size: .; length: 14; V: TRBV29-1; CDR3: CSAPGPGTNTEAFF; DNA: TGCAGCGCCCCCGGACCGGGAACCAACACTGAAGCTTTCTTT
J: TRBJ2-2; D: TRBD1; size: .; length: 18; V: TRBV7-8; CDR3: CASSLAPGQGARTGELFF; DNA: TGTGCCAGCAGCTTAGCCCCGGGACAGGGGGCAAGGACCGGGGAGCTGTTTTTT
J: TRBJ2-2; D: .; size: .; length: 12; V: TRBV6-7; CDR3: CASTDSTGELFF; DNA: TGTGCCAGCACCGACAGTACCGGGGAGCTGTTTTTT
J: TRBJ1-2; D: .; size: .; length: 14; V: TRBV27; CDR3: CASSPEGANYGYTF; DNA: TGTGCCAGCAGCCCGGAAGGGGCTAACTATGGCTACACCTTC
J: TRBJ2-2; D: .; size: few; length: 11; V: TRBV10-3; CDR3: CAIRLAGELFF; DNA: TGTGCCATCCGACTGGCCGGGGAGCTGTTTTTT
J: TRBJ2-3; D: .; size: .; length: 14; V: TRBV9; CDR3: CASSVGGHMDTQYF; DNA: TGTGCCAGCAGCGTAGGGGGTCACATGGATACGCAGTATTTT
J: TRBJ1-1; D: .; size: .; length: 16; V: TRBV7-9; CDR3: CASSFERGGLNTEAFF; DNA: TGTGCCAGCAGCTTTGAGAGGGGCGGTCTGAACACTGAAGCTTTCTTT
J: TRBJ1-2; D: .; size: .; length: 13; V: TRBV7-9; CDR3: CASSRTGGDGYTF; DNA: TGTGCCAGCAGCCGAACCGGCGGGGATGGCTACACCTTC
J: TRBJ1-1; D: .; size: .; length: 11; V: TRBV11-2; CDR3: CASSLSLEAFF; DNA: TGTGCCAGCAGCTTATCCCTTGAAGCTTTCTTT
J: TRBJ1-4; D: .; size: .; length: 13; V: TRBV30; CDR3: CAWSSRGNEKLFF; DNA: TGTGCCTGGAGTTCGAGGGGAAATGAAAAACTGTTTTTT
J: TRBJ2-2; D: .; size: .; length: 11; V: TRBV25-1; CDR3: CASRFSGELFF; DNA: TGTGCCAGCCGATTTTCCGGGGAGCTGTTTTTT
J: TRBJ2-7; D: TRBD1; size: once; length: 15; V: TRBV4-1; CDR3: CASSQEGTGLYEQYF; DNA: TGCGCCAGCAGCCAAGAAGGGACAGGTTTATACGAGCAGTACTTC
J: TRBJ2-1; D: .; size: .; length: 14; V: TRBV5-1; CDR3: CASSLEHPEGEQFF; DNA: TGCGCCAGCAGCTTGGAACATCCGGAGGGTGAGCAGTTCTTC
J: TRBJ1-4; D: .; size: .; length: 12; V: TRBV2; CDR3: CGVQGANEKLFF; DNA: TGTGGAGTACAGGGAGCTAATGAAAAACTGTTTTTT
J: TRBJ2-7; D: TRBD1; size: .; length: 15; V: TRBV7-6; CDR3: CASSIDRDRTYEQYF; DNA: TGTGCCAGCAGCATAGACCGGGACAGGACCTACGAGCAGTACTTC
J: TRBJ1-2; D: TRBD1; size: .; length: 17; V: TRBV7-9; CDR3: CASSSPERQGRNYGYTF; DNA: TGTGCCAGCAGCTCACCGGAAAGACAGGGGCGGAACTATGGCTACACCTTC
J: TRBJ2-5; D: TRBD1; size: few; length: 14; V: TRBV27; CDR3: CASSPTGAGETQYF; DNA: TGTGCCAGCAGCCCTACAGGGGCTGGAGAGACCCAGTACTTC
J: TRBJ1-2; D: TRBD1; size: .; length: 16; V: TRBV2; CDR3: CASNKIARQGAEGYTF; DNA: TGTGCCAGCAACAAGATCGCTCGACAGGGGGCGGAGGGCTACACCTTC
J: TRBJ1-2; D: .; size: .; length: 14; V: TRBV29-1; CDR3: CSVQVITANYGYTF; DNA: TGCAGCGTACAGGTTATTACTGCTAACTATGGCTACACCTTC
J: TRBJ2-5; D: TRBD2; size: once; length: 16; V: TRBV11-2; CDR3: CASSRYIAGGRETQYF; DNA: TGTGCCAGCAGCCGTTACATAGCGGGGGGACGGGAGACCCAGTACTTC
J: TRBJ1-1; D: .; size: .; length: 12; V: TRBV7-9; CDR3: CASSRGRDEAFF; DNA: TGTGCCAGCAGCAGGGGCCGGGACGAAGCTTTCTTT
J: TRBJ2-3; D: TRBD2; size: .; length: 15; V: TRBV5-1; CDR3: CASSEWTSGGDTQYF; DNA: TGCGCCAGCAGCGAATGGACTAGCGGGGGTGATACGCAGTATTTT
J: TRBJ1-5; D: .; size: .; length: 14; V: TRBV30; CDR3: CAWSGGPVNQPQHF; DNA: TGTGCCTGGAGTGGGGGGCCAGTCAATCAGCCCCAGCATTTT
J: TRBJ2-5; D: .; size: .; length: 15; V: TRBV6-1; CDR3: CASSEAPGGQETQYF; DNA: TGTGCCAGCAGTGAAGCCCCAGGAGGGCAAGAGACCCAGTACTTC
J: TRBJ2-7; D: .; size: .; length: 16; V: TRBV30; CDR3: CAWNRFRVGGGYEQYF; DNA: TGTGCCTGGAATCGATTTCGGGTAGGGGGAGGATACGAGCAGTACTTC
J: TRBJ2-7; D: TRBD2; size: once; length: 15; V: TRBV7-9; CDR3: CASRGTGLAAYEQYF; DNA: TGTGCCAGCAGGGGGACGGGGCTAGCGGCATACGAGCAGTACTTC
J: TRBJ2-2; D: .; size: .; length: 13; V: TRBV6-5; CDR3: CASSSTGPGELFF; DNA: TGTGCCAGCAGTTCGACAGGTCCCGGGGAGCTGTTTTTT
J: TRBJ1-2; D: .; size: once; length: 14; V: TRBV27; CDR3: CASSNPGQGIGYTF; DNA: TGTGCCAGCAGTAACCCCGGTCAGGGGATCGGCTACACCTTC
J: TRBJ2-2; D: TRBD2; size: .; length: 19; V: TRBV7-7; CDR3: CASSLRLSASGGNTGELFF; DNA: TGTGCTAGCAGCTTAAGGCTCTCGGCTAGCGGGGGGAACACCGGGGAGCTGTTTTTT
J: TRBJ2-2; D: .; size: .; length: 16; V: TRBV19; CDR3: CASIEATASNTGELFF; DNA: TGTGCCAGTATTGAGGCTACAGCGAGCAACACCGGGGAGCTGTTTTTT
J: TRBJ2-7; D: TRBD1; size: .; length: 14; V: TRBV9; CDR3: CASSVQDRSYEQYF; DNA: TGTGCCAGCAGCGTACAGGACAGGTCTTACGAGCAGTACTTC
J: TRBJ2-7; D: TRBD1; size: .; length: 14; V: TRBV11-2; CDR3: CASSRQGSAHEQYF; DNA: TGTGCCAGCAGCCGACAGGGTTCAGCACACGAGCAGTACTTC
J: TRBJ1-5; D: .; size: .; length: 11; V: TRBV4-1; CDR3: CASSPSQPQHF; DNA: TGCGCCAGCAGCCCCAGCCAGCCCCAGCATTTT